Listed here are 27 T cell receptor beta chains from one sample, sequenced in a study of control samples from healthy donors and cancer patients. Assay: immunoSEQ multiplex PCR; the TCRdb copy retains only in-frame clones and omits some. This sample yields 120,000 to 150,000 clones, of which 88% are seen a single time; 8.7% belongs to the top ten. Sequenced: blood. The receptors derive from a woman aged 25 to 39 in good health.

The rearrangement joins TRBV5-1 to TRBJ1-1; TRBD1 might be the D (6 bases). The ends were cut back, 1 base at V and 5 bases at J, with 6 bases in the middle. Looked up from germline, CDR1 is SGHRS and CDR2 is YFSETQ. This CDR3 is built from 12 residues. In DNA form, the CDR3 reads TGCGCCAGCAGCTTGACAGGGACTGAAGCTTTCTTT. Amino acid sequence: CASSLTGTEAFF.

Judged by abundance, this clone is medium-sized (0.01 to 0.1%). The rearrangement links TRBV2 to TRBJ1-6; 7 bases match TRBD1. The V segment lost 7 bases and the J segment 8 bases; nucleotides outside the gene matches: 8. This CDR3 has 14 amino acids. From germline, CDR1 is SNHLY and CDR2 FYNNEI. The CDR3 DNA follows: TGTGCCAGCACCCAGGGGGTGAAGGATTCACCCCTCCACTTT. This translates into CASTQGVKDSPLHF.

The chain employs TRBV30 and TRBJ1-1; D call uncertain. Trimming stripped 1 base from V and 6 bases from J, with 15 bases between. The CDR3 covers 14 residues. CDR1 is GTSNPN and CDR2 is SVGIG in the germline V gene (reference sequence). The CDR3 loop reads CAWSGSPSGAEAFF. The DNA for the CDR3 is TGTGCCTGGAGTGGTTCCCCCTCTGGCGCTGAAGCTTTCTTT. The complete variable domain, with remaining parts taken from reference TRBV30 and TRBJ1-1, reads SQTIHQWPATLVQPVGSPLSLECTVEGTSNPNLYWYRQAAGRGLQLLFYSVGIGQISSEVPQNLSASRPQDRQFILSSKKLLLSDSGFYLCAWSGSPSGAEAFFGQGTRLTVV.

The rearrangement links TRBV6-1 to TRBJ1-2; D not certain. The germline V and J ends were trimmed by 1 base and 4 bases, with 13 bases remaining between them. CDR1 and CDR2 (germline): MNHNS, SASEGT. This CDR3 has 15 amino acids. CDR3 loop: CASSEGIHTAYGYTF. In DNA, the CDR3 is TGTGCCAGCAGTGAAGGAATCCATACTGCCTATGGCTACACCTTC.

The chain combines TRBV30 with TRBJ2-1, with 12 positions matching TRBD2. V dropped 5 bases and J dropped 4; count of bases not matched to a gene: 9. The germline V gene has CDR1 GTSNPN and CDR2 SVGIG (reference sequence). This CDR3 has 16 amino acids. In nucleotides, the CDR3 is TGTGCCTGGGGAAAAGAAGGGACTAGCGGGTACAATGAGCAGTTCTTC. It encodes CAWGKEGTSGYNEQFF.

This clone was seen only a few times. This rearrangement joins TRBV6-7 to TRBJ1-1, with TRBD1 matching 7 bases. TRBV6-7 is treated as an ORF (open reading frame) with a function not yet certain. This CDR3 has 15 residues. After removal of 7 bases from V and 1 base from J, the junction contained 9 bases not matched to a gene. CDR3 in DNA: TGTGCCAGCACTAACAAGGGGACAGCGAACACTGAAGCTTTCTTT. It yields the protein CASTNKGTANTEAFF.

The rearrangement joins TRBV12-3 or TRBV12-4 to TRBJ1-1; D unresolved. The CDR3 is 13 residues long. Deletions cut 3 bases from V and 8 bases from J, with 13 bases between. DNA of the CDR3: TGTGCCAGCAGTTTTTCGGTGCCGGTGGAAGCTTTCTTT. Translated: CASSFSVPVEAFF.

This chain joins TRBV19 and TRBJ1-6, with 9 positions matching TRBD1. The CDR3 covers 14 residues. V was pared by 7 bases and J by 14 bases, with 12 bases of the junction left unmatched. Germline V gene lookup returns CDR1 LNHDA and CDR2 SQIVND (reference sequence). CDR3 loop: CASTTETGGSTLHF. The CDR3 region has the DNA TGTGCCAGTACCACGGAGACAGGGGGTTCGACCCTCCACTTT.

This clone has only a few counts. The chain uses TRBV28 and TRBJ2-7; 8 bases are shared with TRBD1. Unmatched junction bases numbered 11, after V lost 5 bases and J lost 2 bases. Germline CDR1 is MDHEN and CDR2 is SYDVKM. The CDR3 has 16 amino acids. The CDR3: CASSGYGDRRTYEQYF. The CDR3, as DNA: TGTGCCAGCAGTGGGTATGGGGACAGGAGGACCTACGAGCAGTACTTC.

The chain carries TRBV14 and TRBJ2-7; the D gene could be TRBD1 or TRBD2 (5 bases each). Germline V gene sequence: CDR1 SGHDN, CDR2 FVKESK. This CDR3 region has 15 residues. Between the trimmed V and J ends, which lost 1 base and 5 bases, there was a span of 15 bases. The CDR3: CASSQVVGTDHEQYF. CDR3 sequence (DNA): TGTGCCAGCAGCCAAGTGGTCGGGACCGACCACGAGCAGTACTTC.

The gene calls are TRBV11-2 and TRBJ1-1; D perhaps matches TRBD1 (6 bases). Deletions cut 5 bases from V and 3 bases from J, with 22 bases between. The CDR3 sequence is 17 residues long. Germline CDR1 reads SGHAT; CDR2 reads FQNNGV. This CDR3 reads CASSPNRGGRPDTEAFF. The DNA for the CDR3 is TGTGCCAGCAGCCCCAATAGGGGGGGGCGCCCCGACACTGAAGCTTTCTTT.

The rearrangement joins TRBV6-4 to TRBJ1-2; D ambiguous. Germline V gene lookup returns CDR1 MRHNA and CDR2 SNTAGT. V dropped 2 bases and J dropped 2 bases, with 6 bases sitting between them. The CDR3 runs to 13 residues. The CDR3, as DNA: TGTGCCAGCAGTGACGCCGAGAACTATGGCTACACCTTC. Amino acid sequence: CASSDAENYGYTF.

This chain joins TRBV6-4 and TRBJ2-3; D not certain. CDR1 MRHNA and CDR2 SNTAGT come from the germline V gene. The CDR3 runs 14 residues. With 4 bases removed from V and 0 bases from J, the gap between germline ends came to 8 bases. CDR3 sequence: CASSATGSTDTQYF. As DNA, the CDR3 is TGTGCCAGCAGTGCGACCGGGAGCACAGATACGCAGTATTTT.

This chain uses TRBV13 with TRBJ2-7, with 9 positions matching TRBD1. Germline CDR1 reads PRHDT; CDR2 reads FYEKMQ (reference sequence). The V and J ends lost 6 bases and 7 bases, in that order; junction bases with no gene match: 7. The CDR3 consists of 13 residues. The CDR3 loop is CASSPGQGWEQYF. The DNA for the CDR3 is TGTGCCAGCAGTCCGGGACAGGGATGGGAGCAGTACTTC.

This chain joins TRBV5-4 and TRBJ1-1; D gene ambiguous. Trimming took off 0 bases at V and 2 bases at J, with 8 bases between the two ends. The CDR3 has 14 amino acids. The germline gives CDR1 SGHNT, CDR2 YYREEE (reference sequence). This CDR3 is CASSLDHRNTEAFF. For the CDR3, the DNA is TGTGCCAGCAGCTTGGATCACAGAAACACTGAAGCTTTCTTT.

This clone was found a few times. J is TRBJ1-3 and V is TRBV11-1; D might be TRBD1 (5 bases). V was cut by 5 bases and J by 0 bases, with 8 bases left in between. Germline CDR1 SGHAT, CDR2 FQDESV (reference sequence). This CDR3 contains 14 residues. The CDR3 protein is CASSPGHSGNTIYF. The CDR3 bases are TGTGCCAGCAGCCCAGGACACTCTGGAAACACCATATATTTT.

The J gene is TRBJ1-1, the V gene TRBV5-1, with 9 nucleotides matching TRBD1. The V and J ends lost 4 bases and 2 bases, in that order; junction bases with no gene match: 3. Germline CDR1 and CDR2: SGHRS and YFSETQ. The CDR3 has 14 residues. CDR3: CASSVTGGNTEAFF. The CDR3 DNA sequence: TGCGCCAGCAGCGTAACAGGGGGCAACACTGAAGCTTTCTTT.

The chain combines TRBV25-1 with TRBJ2-7, with TRBD1 matching 7 bases. Germline V gene lookup returns CDR1 MGHDK and CDR2 SYGVNS. The CDR3 extends over 14 amino acids. V was pared by 6 bases and J by 2 bases, with 7 bases of the junction left unmatched. This chain's CDR3 is CASSRTGLTYEQYF. The CDR3 DNA sequence: TGTGCCAGCAGCAGGACAGGCTTAACCTACGAGCAGTACTTC.

V gene TRBV18 combines with J gene TRBJ2-7; possibly TRBD2 for D (6 bases). Germline CDR1 reads KGHSH; CDR2 reads LQKENI. Trimming cost V 5 bases and J 4 bases, with 12 bases left between them. The CDR3 is made up of 13 amino acids. The CDR3 nucleotides read TGTGCCAGCTCAGCGGGACCTCAATACGAGCAGTACTTC. Its protein product is CASSAGPQYEQYF.

The genes are TRBV7-2 and TRBJ1-1, with a possible D match to TRBD1 (5 bases). Germline V gene sequence: CDR1 SGHTA, CDR2 FQGNSA. The CDR3 covers 16 residues. V dropped 1 base and J dropped 4 bases, with 16 bases sitting between them. The CDR3 DNA reads TGTGCCAGCAGCTTAGGAGTCCCGAGAGGGGCCACTGAAGCTTTCTTT. Its translation is CASSLGVPRGATEAFF.

DNA of the CDR3: TGTGCCAGCAGCAACCTTTCCAGGGGAGAAAGGGGAAACACCATATATTTT. Translating gives CASSNLSRGERGNTIYF. V usage is TRBV21-1 and J usage is TRBJ1-3; no check of the table's D call, TRBD1, against the DNA was made. TRBV21-1 is an annotated pseudogene. The CDR3 has 17 residues.

This chain connects TRBV6-5 to TRBJ2-3, with D possibly being TRBD1 (6 bases). In germline, CDR1 is MNHEY, CDR2 SVGAGI. This CDR3 spans 15 amino acids. V was pared by 0 bases and J by 2 bases, with 9 bases between. The CDR3 DNA is TGTGCCAGCAGTTACTCGGCAGGGGACACAGATACGCAGTATTTT. This codes for CASSYSAGDTDTQYF.

The rearrangement joins TRBV27 to TRBJ2-1; TRBD1 might be the D (6 bases). The length of the CDR3 is 14 residues. Trimming stripped 5 bases from V and 5 bases from J, with 13 bases between. In germline, CDR1 is MNHEY, CDR2 SMNVEV (reference sequence). The CDR3 sequence: CASSIRQVNNEQFF. DNA of the CDR3: TGTGCCAGCAGTATACGACAGGTCAACAATGAGCAGTTCTTC.

As DNA, the CDR3 is TGTGCCAGCAGCGTAGATGGGAGTGCCAAAAACATTCAGTACTTC. Translating gives CASSVDGSAKNIQYF. The genes are TRBV9 and TRBJ2-4, with D tentatively TRBD2 (5 bases). Germline lookup yields CDR1 SGDLS and CDR2 YYNGEE. The CDR3 length is 15 residues. V lost 0 bases, J lost 1 base, and 8 bases lay in between.

This clone is a singleton in its sample. The chain carries TRBV5-6 and TRBJ1-3, with D perhaps TRBD1 (5 bases). The germline V and J ends were trimmed by 4 bases and 0 bases, with 11 bases remaining between them. Germline-derived CDR1 and CDR2 are SGHDT and YYEEEE. The CDR3 runs to 15 residues. DNA for the CDR3: TGTGCCAGCAGCGCGGGACGGTCCTCTGGAAACACCATATATTTT. Its translation: CASSAGRSSGNTIYF.

V gene TRBV6-5 combines with J gene TRBJ2-1; 16 nucleotides match TRBD2. The CDR3 sequence is 16 residues long. Trimming cost V 4 bases and J 9 bases; bases outside gene matches: 6. Per the germline V gene, CDR1 is MNHEY and CDR2 is SVGAGI. The CDR3 is CASSSGTSGRVSEQFF. The CDR3 coding sequence is TGTGCCAGCAGTTCCGGGACTAGCGGGAGGGTGAGTGAGCAGTTCTTC.

The chain combines TRBV29-1 with TRBJ1-2; TRBD1 aligns across 8 bases. CDR1 and CDR2 from the germline V gene are SQVTM and ANQGSEA. This CDR3 contains 12 residues. With V trimmed by 6 bases and J by 8 bases, 8 bases remained unmatched. CDR3: CSVSGQGIGYTF. The CDR3 coding sequence is TGCAGCGTGAGTGGACAGGGTATCGGCTACACCTTC.